This paragraph covers one T cell receptor beta chain sequence. Antigen: not known. The sample originates from a study of T-cell reconstitution after alpha-beta-depleted transplantation in children. TCRbeta library preparation incorporated unique molecular identifiers. TCRdb itself ran the PCR reads through MiXCR, one entry per CDR3 protein. The table has 250,000 to 400,000 distinct CDR3 sequences, 23% seen once. Findings and limits, study-wide: Approximately two months post-transplant, alpha-beta T cells reportedly originated from several hundred expanded graft clones. From surviving recipient T cells and thymic progenitors came the high day-60 TCRbeta diversity observed in some patients.

The trim removed 2 bases at V and 12 bases at J, leaving 19 bases unmatched. This CDR3 comprises 16 residues. From germline, CDR1 is SGDLS and CDR2 YYNGEE. The input for sequencing was PBMCs, mostly from graft donor cells, taken 180 days after TCRalphabeta/CD19-depleted stem cell transplant. The receptor's source is a male patient between 10 and 17 years old who had a stem cell transplant for acute lymphoblastic leukemia, so the T cells may come from the graft donor. The gene calls are TRBV9 and TRBJ1-2; 7 bases are a match to TRBD1. CDR3 sequence (DNA): TGTGCCAGCAGCGTTACCAACCCCGGACAGGAGGGAGGCGACACCTTC. Encoded protein: CASSVTNPGQEGGDTF. Filled out from reference TRBV9 and TRBJ1-2, the complete variable domain reads DSGVTQTPKHLITATGQRVTLRCSPRSGDLSVYWYQQSLDQGLQFLIQYYNGEERAKGNILERFSAQQFPDLHSELNLSSLELGDSALYFCASSVTNPGQEGGDTFGSGTRLTVV.